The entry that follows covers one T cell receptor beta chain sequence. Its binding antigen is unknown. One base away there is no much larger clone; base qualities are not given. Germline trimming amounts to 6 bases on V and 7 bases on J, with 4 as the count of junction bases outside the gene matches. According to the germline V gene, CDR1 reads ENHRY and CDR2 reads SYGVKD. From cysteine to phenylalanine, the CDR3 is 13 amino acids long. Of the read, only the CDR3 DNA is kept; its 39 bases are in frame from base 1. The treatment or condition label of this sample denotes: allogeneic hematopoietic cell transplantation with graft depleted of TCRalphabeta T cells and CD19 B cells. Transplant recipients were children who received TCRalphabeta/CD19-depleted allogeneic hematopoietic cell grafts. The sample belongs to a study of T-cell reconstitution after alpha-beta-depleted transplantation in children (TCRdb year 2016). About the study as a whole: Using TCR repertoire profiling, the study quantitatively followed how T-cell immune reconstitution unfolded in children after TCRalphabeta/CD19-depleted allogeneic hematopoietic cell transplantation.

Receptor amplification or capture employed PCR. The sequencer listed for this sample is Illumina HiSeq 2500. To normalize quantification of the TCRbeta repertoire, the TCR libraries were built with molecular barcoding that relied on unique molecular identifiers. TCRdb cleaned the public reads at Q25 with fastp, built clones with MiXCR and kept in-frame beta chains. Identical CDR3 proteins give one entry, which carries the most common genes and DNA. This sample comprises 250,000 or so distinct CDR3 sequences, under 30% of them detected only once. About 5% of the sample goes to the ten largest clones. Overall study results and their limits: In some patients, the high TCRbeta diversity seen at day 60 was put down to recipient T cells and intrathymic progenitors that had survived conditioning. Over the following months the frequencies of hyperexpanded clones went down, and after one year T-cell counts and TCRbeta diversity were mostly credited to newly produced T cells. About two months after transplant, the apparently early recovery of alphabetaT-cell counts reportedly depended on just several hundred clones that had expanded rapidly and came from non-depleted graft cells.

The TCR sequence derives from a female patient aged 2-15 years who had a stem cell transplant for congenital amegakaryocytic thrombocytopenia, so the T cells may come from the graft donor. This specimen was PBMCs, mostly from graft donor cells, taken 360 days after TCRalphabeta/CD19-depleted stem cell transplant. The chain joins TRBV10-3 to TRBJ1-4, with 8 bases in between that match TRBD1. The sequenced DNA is TGTGCCATCAGGGGGACAGGAGGTGAAAAACTGTTTTTT. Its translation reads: CAIRGTGGEKLFF.